What follows are 27 T cell receptor beta chains derived from one specimen sequenced in a study of cytomegalovirus exposure and HLA in healthy donors. The study ran its PCR with 60 Vbeta and 13 Jbeta primers. The table came from immunoSEQ multiplex PCR; TCRdb's copy has only in-frame clones and leaves some out. The sample records 150,000 to 190,000 clones, roughly 81% being singletons. Specimen: PBMCs. Every receptor here comes from a woman under 30 in good health and CMV-seronegative.

The count of this clone is one. This chain uses TRBV9 with TRBJ2-5, with no clear D. There are 15 residues in the CDR3. Germline V gives CDR1 SGDLS, CDR2 YYNGEE. The V end was cut by 0 bases, the J end by 5 bases, with 14 bases between. CDR3 amino acids: CASSVDTGRGETQYF. The CDR3 coding sequence is TGTGCCAGCAGCGTAGACACGGGTAGAGGCGAGACCCAGTACTTC.

The chain employs TRBV6-5 and TRBJ1-2; 7 bases map to TRBD1. The germline V gene encodes CDR1 MNHEY and CDR2 SVGAGI. V was clipped by 4 bases and J by 6 bases; unmatched bases: 11. The CDR3 totals 15 residues. The CDR3 bases are TGTGCCAGCAGTTGGGGACAGACCCTAACGGATGGCTACACCTTC. This gives the protein CASSWGQTLTDGYTF.

The chain has TRBV11-3 and TRBJ2-1; no firm D call. The V and J ends lost 2 bases and 6 bases respectively, with 11 bases between them. CDR1 SGHNT and CDR2 YENEEA come from the germline V gene. This CDR3 has 14 residues. In nucleotides, the CDR3 is TGTGCCAGCAGCTTATCGGGTAACGGCAATGAGCAGTTCTTC. Translation: CASSLSGNGNEQFF. Full variable domain (remainder filled in from reference TRBV11-3 and TRBJ2-1): EAGVVQSPRYKIIEKKQPVAFWCNPISGHNTLYWYLQNLGQGPELLIRYENEEAVDDSQLPKDRFSAERLKGVDSTLKIQPAELGDSAVYLCASSLSGNGNEQFFGPGTRLTVL.

The rearrangement links TRBV28 to TRBJ1-2, with D hard to call. The CDR3 consists of 12 residues. Deletions cut 7 bases from V and 7 bases from J, with 13 bases between. Germline lookup yields CDR1 MDHEN and CDR2 SYDVKM. Here the CDR3 DNA reads TGTGCCAGCACCCGGGTTTACGCTGGCTACACCTTC. This sequence encodes CASTRVYAGYTF.

The V and J genes are TRBV15 and TRBJ2-2; 11 nucleotides line up with TRBD1. Per the germline V gene, CDR1 is LNHNV and CDR2 is YYDKDF (reference sequence). This CDR3 comprises 18 residues. V shed 2 bases, J shed 6 bases, and the junction held 11 bases outside the gene matches. Here the CDR3 DNA reads TGTGCCACCAGCAGACCCCTGCCAGGACAGGGGGCATCCGGGGAGCTGTTTTTT. It codes for CATSRPLPGQGASGELFF.

The chain recombines TRBV18 with TRBJ2-3, with D hard to call. Trimming took 0 bases from V and 6 from J, leaving 4 bases between them. Germline loops: CDR1 KGHSH, CDR2 LQKENI. The CDR3 contains 12 residues. The CDR3 nucleotides are TGTGCCAGCTCACCACCACGGGATACGCAGTATTTT. Protein product: CASSPPRDTQYF.

This clone was detected once. The V and J genes are TRBV28 and TRBJ1-1; 7 bases map to TRBD1. The CDR3 has 20 residues. CDR1 and CDR2 from the germline V gene are MDHEN and SYDVKM. V gave up 8 bases and J gave up 6 bases; unmatched junction bases: 30. CDR3: CASEGQSSSPWRVSGAEAFF. The CDR3, as DNA: TGTGCCAGCGAGGGACAGAGTAGTTCCCCATGGCGGGTATCAGGCGCTGAAGCTTTCTTT.

A word on this clone: One junction end disagrees with the germline gene, perhaps due to a read error. The chain combines TRBV29-1 with TRBJ2-1, with 7 positions matching TRBD2. The CDR3 is 16 residues long. Per the germline V gene, CDR1 is SQVTM and CDR2 is ANQGSEA. Written as DNA, the CDR3 is TGCAGCGTTGAACTAGCGGCTCTAAGCTCCCACAATGAGCAGTTCTTC. It codes for CSVELAALSSHNEQFF.

This rearrangement joins TRBV7-2 to TRBJ2-3; 8 bases agree with TRBD2. CDR3 size: 16 residues. J lost 5 bases, V lost 5 bases, and 12 bases had no gene match. Germline values: CDR1 SGHTA, CDR2 FQGNSA. The CDR3 DNA reads TGTGCCAGCAGCCCCCTGGGGCGGGGGGCCAGAGATACGCAGTATTTT. Amino acid sequence: CASSPLGRGARDTQYF.

This chain uses TRBV19 with TRBJ1-2; 7 bases are a match to TRBD1. CDR3 length: 14 residues. The junction had 12 bases not matched to a gene; V was cut back by 6 bases and J by 8 bases. Looked up from germline, CDR1 is LNHDA and CDR2 is SQIVND (reference sequence). The CDR3 spells CASSRVTGVRGYTF. The CDR3 DNA reads TGTGCCAGTAGCCGCGTAACAGGGGTTCGGGGCTACACCTTC. The full variable domain, completed using reference TRBV19 and TRBJ1-2, is DGGITQSPKYLFRKEGQNVTLSCEQNLNHDAMYWYRQDPGQGLRLIYYSQIVNDFQKGDIAEGYSVSREKKESFPLTVTSAQKNPTAFYLCASSRVTGVRGYTFGSGTRLTVV.

This clone has just one count. The chain recombines TRBV25-1 with TRBJ2-5; D perhaps matches TRBD1 (5 bases). Judging by the DNA end, TRBJ2-7 fits better; the J call may be wrong. The CDR3 extends over 16 amino acids. CDR1 and CDR2 from the germline V gene are MGHDK and SYGVNS. The CDR3 nucleotides read TGTGCCAGCAGTGGCAGATCAGGGCGCCCCTCCTACGAGCAGTACTTC. Translating it yields CASSGRSGRPSYEQYF.

The chain couples TRBV7-2 to TRBJ2-4; D perhaps matches TRBD2 (6 bases). Trimming removed 0 bases at V and 2 bases at J, with 17 bases between. The length of the CDR3 is 18 residues. Germline-derived CDR1 and CDR2 are SGHTA and FQGNSA. The CDR3 protein is CASSLAFSGGGTKNIQYF. CDR3 nucleotide sequence: TGTGCCAGCAGCTTAGCATTTTCGGGTGGAGGGACCAAAAACATTCAGTACTTC.

The chain carries TRBV14 and TRBJ2-7; TRBD1 might be the D (5 bases). The CDR3 is 12 residues long. The germline V gene has CDR1 SGHDN and CDR2 FVKESK. The V end lost 8 bases, the J end lost 2 bases, and 10 bases lay between the germline ends. In nucleotides, the CDR3 is TGTGCCAGCTCGACAGTTACCTACGAGCAGTACTTC. Translating gives CASSTVTYEQYF. The full variable domain, with the rest looked up from reference TRBV14 and TRBJ2-7, is EAGVTQFPSHSVIEKGQTVTLRCDPISGHDNLYWYRRVMGKEIKFLLHFVKESKQDESGMPNNRFLAERTGGTYSTLKVQPAELEDSGVYFCASSTVTYEQYFGPGTRLTVT.

The chain carries TRBV18 and TRBJ2-3; D is perhaps TRBD1 (6 bases). CDR3 size: 14 residues. Trimming stripped 10 bases from V and 0 bases from J, with 14 bases between. CDR1 and CDR2 (germline): KGHSH, LQKENI. The CDR3 here is CATLQGSSTDTQYF. The CDR3 DNA sequence: TGTGCCACCCTACAGGGTTCTAGCACAGATACGCAGTATTTT. The complete variable domain, with remaining parts taken from reference TRBV18 and TRBJ2-3, reads NAGVMQNPRHLVRRRGQEARLRCSPMKGHSHVYWYRQLPEEGLKFMVYLQKENIIDESGMPKERFSAEFPKEGPSILRIQQVVRGDSAAYFCATLQGSSTDTQYFGPGTRLTVL.

The CDR3 nucleotides read TGTGCCAGCAGCGTAGGGCGTCGGGATAGCGGGAGATACAATGAGCAGTTCTTC. Protein: CASSVGRRDSGRYNEQFF. This chain connects TRBV9 to TRBJ2-1; 9 bases agree with TRBD2. Trimming at V came to 0 bases and at J to 4 bases, leaving 11 bases not matched to a gene. The CDR3 runs to 18 residues. Germline assignment: CDR1 SGDLS and CDR2 YYNGEE.

V and J are TRBV4-2 and TRBJ1-2; 7 bases agree with TRBD1. V dropped 0 bases and J dropped 8; count of bases not matched to a gene: 15. CDR1 and CDR2 (germline): LGHNA, YNFKEQ. This CDR3 is built from 17 residues. Here the CDR3 DNA reads TGTGCCAGCAGCCAAGAGGGAAGAACGACAGGGTCGGGAGGCTACACCTTC. Amino acid sequence: CASSQEGRTTGSGGYTF.

This clone has a single count. V usage is TRBV11-2 and J usage is TRBJ2-5; 9 bases are a match to TRBD1. The end of the DNA is better explained by TRBJ2-7, so the J call may be wrong. There are 16 residues in the CDR3. Germline-derived CDR1 and CDR2 are SGHAT and FQNNGV. CDR3 sequence: CASRDVKGDRVHEQYF. The CDR3, as DNA: TGTGCCAGCAGGGACGTAAAAGGGGACAGGGTACACGAGCAGTACTTC.

V usage is TRBV28 and J usage is TRBJ1-1, with D unresolved. The germline V gene has CDR1 MDHEN and CDR2 SYDVKM. The CDR3 extends over 13 amino acids. The V and J ends lost 7 bases and 2 bases respectively, with 11 bases between them. CDR3 protein: CASTLRPNTEAFF. The DNA for the CDR3 is TGTGCCAGCACCTTGAGGCCTAACACTGAAGCTTTCTTT.

Remarks on this clone: This sample includes further DNA sequences coding for the same CDR3. The chain links TRBV5-1 to TRBJ2-3; 10 bases match TRBD2. Looked up from germline, CDR1 is SGHRS and CDR2 is YFSETQ. The V gene end was trimmed by 2 bases and the J gene end by 6 bases; junction bases not matched to a gene: 15. The CDR3 has 18 residues. The CDR3 coding sequence is TGCGCCAGCAGCTTAGCCGGTGGAGCGGGAGGGGCAGGGGATACGCAGTATTTT. As protein: CASSLAGGAGGAGDTQYF.

The rearrangement links TRBV28 to TRBJ2-7; D is possibly TRBD2 (5 bases). Trimming removed 5 bases from V and 5 bases from J, with 28 bases in between. The germline CDR1 and CDR2 sequences are MDHEN and SYDVKM. This CDR3 is 18 amino acids long. This CDR3 is CASSHDPYLAPYYNEQYF. The CDR3 DNA reads as TGTGCCAGCAGTCACGACCCCTACCTAGCACCCTATTACAACGAGCAGTACTTC.

The rearrangement links TRBV7-2 to TRBJ2-2, with a tentative D call TRBD2 (5 bases). The CDR3 is 14 residues long. The V end lost 0 bases, the J end lost 6 bases, and 8 bases lay between the germline ends. The germline gives CDR1 SGHTA, CDR2 FQGNSA. The CDR3 protein is CASSLARAAGELFF. The CDR3 region has the DNA TGTGCCAGCAGCTTAGCGCGAGCGGCCGGGGAGCTGTTTTTT.

The V and J genes are TRBV6-6 and TRBJ2-2, with D possibly matching TRBD1 (5 bases). The germline CDR1 and CDR2 sequences are MNHNY and SVGAGI (reference sequence). This CDR3 spans 13 amino acids. V was shortened by 6 bases and J by 2 bases, with 7 bases between the two germline ends. In nucleotides, the CDR3 is TGTGCCAGCAGAGACAGTAACACCGGGGAGCTGTTTTTT. Translated: CASRDSNTGELFF.

The chain employs TRBV5-1 and TRBJ2-7, with 7 bases lining up with TRBD2. V trimming: 4 bases; J trimming: 0 bases; junction bases outside the gene matches: 13. The CDR3 covers 17 residues. In germline, CDR1 is SGHRS, CDR2 YFSETQ. The CDR3 spells CASSPEASGASSYEQYF. CDR3 coding DNA: TGCGCCAGCAGCCCCGAGGCAAGCGGGGCGAGCTCCTACGAGCAGTACTTC.

The V gene is TRBV4-3, the J gene TRBJ2-5, with 9 bases fitting TRBD2. The junction had 4 bases not matched to a gene; V was cut back by 0 bases and J by 2 bases. The CDR3 is 16 amino acids. Germline V gene sequence: CDR1 LGHNA, CDR2 YSLEER. The CDR3 DNA reads TGCGCCAGCAGCCAAGAGCGGGGGGGCCCTCAAGAGACCCAGTACTTC. Translated: CASSQERGGPQETQYF.

The chain recombines TRBV11-3 with TRBJ2-6; the D gene is possibly TRBD2 (5 bases). The CDR3 contains 16 residues. Trimming took off 5 bases at V and 0 bases at J, with 11 bases between the two ends. Per the germline V gene, CDR1 is SGHNT and CDR2 is YENEEA. The chain's CDR3 is CASSPSRGSGANVLTF. CDR3 DNA sequence: TGTGCCAGCAGCCCCTCCCGGGGCTCTGGGGCCAACGTCCTGACTTTC.

The chain employs TRBV28 and TRBJ1-4; D uncertain. CDR1 and CDR2 from the germline V gene are MDHEN and SYDVKM. Trimming took 5 bases from V and 4 from J, leaving 14 bases between them. The CDR3 runs 15 residues. The CDR3 DNA follows: TGTGCCAGCAGTCCTAACGTAGGAGGTAATGAAAAACTGTTTTTT. Protein sequence: CASSPNVGGNEKLFF.

This clone has just one count. The V gene is TRBV2, the J gene TRBJ2-1; D is perhaps TRBD2 (5 bases). Germline-derived CDR1 and CDR2 are SNHLY and FYNNEI. This CDR3 spans 13 amino acids. V dropped 2 bases and J dropped 8 bases, with 10 bases sitting between them. The CDR3, as DNA: TGTGCCAGCAGTGAAATGGGAGTCGATGAGCAGTTCTTC. This codes for CASSEMGVDEQFF.